The rows below give T cell receptor beta chains drawn from one sample of a study of human T cells and chemical hapten exposure. TCRdb used MiXCR to reprocess the RACE reads, holding one entry per CDR3 protein. The repertoire includes approximately 80,000 distinct CDR3 sequences, about 11% of them detected once, and about 4.2% sits in the top ten. The input for sequencing was whole blood, taken in connection with sensitization to the hapten diphenylcyclopropenone (DPC). The receptors here all came from a woman aged 45-65 years with alopecia areata. Some clones in this sample may be carry-over from other donors' samples. Both conserved end residues are part of each CDR3. The order of the fields is V gene, J gene, clone size, D gene, CDR3 protein, CDR3 DNA. D genes are given only for firm matches. The size of a clone is reported for some rows only, either as once, few or many, or as a class for expanded clones.

TRBV6-6	TRBJ1-1	many	.	CASKNGHMNTEAFF	TGTGCCAGCAAGAATGGACACATGAACACTGAAGCTTTCTTT
TRBV5-1	TRBJ1-1	many	.	CASYQATGNTEAFF	TGCGCCAGCTACCAAGCAACAGGGAACACTGAAGCTTTCTTT
TRBV5-4	TRBJ1-1	many	TRBD1	CASSLTGGNTEAFF	TGTGCCAGCAGCTTAACAGGGGGGAACACTGAAGCTTTCTTT
TRBV19	TRBJ2-5	many	.	CASSISRLESETQYF	TGTGCCAGTAGTATCAGTCGACTAGAGTCGGAGACCCAGTACTTC
TRBV6-2/TRBV6-3	TRBJ1-2	.	TRBD1	CASSTIQGTYGYTF	TGTGCCAGCAGTACCATACAGGGGACCTATGGCTACACCTTC
TRBV29-1	TRBJ1-1	many	.	CSASVNTEAFF	TGCAGCGCCTCAGTGAACACTGAAGCTTTCTTT
TRBV2	TRBJ1-1	.	.	CASSDLMRGFRVEGTEAFF	TGTGCCAGCAGTGATCTCATGAGGGGATTCCGGGTTGAAGGCACTGAAGCTTTCTTT
TRBV9	TRBJ2-3	.	.	CASSVGQAGTDTQYF	TGTGCCAGCAGCGTAGGGCAGGCGGGGACAGATACGCAGTATTTT
TRBV6-5	TRBJ1-4	few	.	CASSYGWGLNEKLFF	TGTGCCAGCAGTTACGGGTGGGGGCTGAATGAAAAACTGTTTTTT
TRBV28	TRBJ1-6	.	.	CASTDRRGHRSPLHF	TGTGCCAGCACTGATCGGAGAGGGCACCGCTCACCCCTCCACTTT
TRBV7-9	TRBJ2-6	.	.	CASSLSAISGANVLTF	TGTGCCAGCAGCTTATCCGCGATCTCTGGGGCCAACGTCCTGACTTTC
TRBV29-1	TRBJ1-2	many	.	CSVGQQPNYGYTF	TGCAGCGTTGGACAGCAACCTAACTATGGCTACACCTTC
TRBV28	TRBJ2-1	.	.	CASSLAGTVVLHEQFF	TGTGCCAGCAGCCTGGCGGGGACAGTTGTTTTGCATGAGCAGTTCTTC
TRBV20-1	TRBJ2-1	few	.	CSARDMPDLDNEQFF	TGCAGTGCTAGAGATATGCCTGATTTAGACAATGAGCAGTTCTTC
TRBV5-1	TRBJ2-7	many	TRBD1	CASSLVPGTAREQYF	TGCGCCAGCAGCTTGGTTCCCGGGACAGCGCGCGAGCAGTACTTC